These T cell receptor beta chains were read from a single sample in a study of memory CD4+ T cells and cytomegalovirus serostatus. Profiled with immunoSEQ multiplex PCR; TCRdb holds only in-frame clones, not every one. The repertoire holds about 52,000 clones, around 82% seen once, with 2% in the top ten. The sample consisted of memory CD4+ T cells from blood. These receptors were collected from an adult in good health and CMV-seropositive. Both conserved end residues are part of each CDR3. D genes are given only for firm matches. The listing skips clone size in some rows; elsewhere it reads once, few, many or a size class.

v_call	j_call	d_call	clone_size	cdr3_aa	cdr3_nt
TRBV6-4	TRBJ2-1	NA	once	CASNSLYRVFHEQFF	TGTGCCAGCAATTCTCTTTACAGGGTATTCCATGAGCAGTTCTTC
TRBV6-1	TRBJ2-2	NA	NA	CASSPLGTNTGELFF	TGTGCCAGCAGCCCCCTCGGGACAAACACCGGGGAGCTGTTTTTT
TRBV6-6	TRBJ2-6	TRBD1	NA	CASSLQGSGANVLTF	TGTGCCAGCAGTCTACAGGGGTCTGGGGCCAACGTCCTGACTTTC
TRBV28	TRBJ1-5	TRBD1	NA	CASSQTGGSNQPQHF	TGTGCCAGCAGTCAGACAGGGGGAAGCAATCAGCCCCAGCATTTT
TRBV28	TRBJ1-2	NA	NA	CASLIPGPNYGYTF	TGTGCCAGCCTGATTCCGGGGCCTAACTATGGCTACACCTTC
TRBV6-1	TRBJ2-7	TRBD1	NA	CASSANRGSYEQYF	TGTGCCAGCAGTGCTAACAGGGGTTCCTACGAGCAGTACTTC
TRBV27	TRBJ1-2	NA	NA	CASGPGGLYGYTF	TGTGCCAGCGGCCCCGGGGGTCTTTATGGCTACACCTTC
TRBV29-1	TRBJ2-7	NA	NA	CSVTSTGYEQYF	TGCAGCGTCACCTCGACTGGCTACGAGCAGTACTTC
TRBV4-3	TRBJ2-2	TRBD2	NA	CASSQDGPRTSGSGELFF	TGCGCCAGCAGCCAAGATGGTCCGAGGACTAGCGGGTCCGGGGAGCTGTTTTTT
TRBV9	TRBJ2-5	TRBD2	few	CASSPHSGGAGTQYF	TGTGCCAGCAGTCCCCATAGCGGGGGGGCTGGGACCCAGTACTTC